This T cell receptor (beta chain) originates from a study of human thymus T cells. During corrective heart surgery, resections were taken, and the thymus tissue came from them. V lost 7 bases, J lost 3 bases, and 3 bases stayed unmatched. This CDR3 contains 14 residues. The germline V gene has CDR1 SGHRS and CDR2 YFSETQ. Produced via immunoSEQ multiplex PCR; TCRdb's table is partial and in-frame only. The repertoire includes some 80,000 clones, around 96% of them detected once, and roughly 0.031% sits in the top ten. Sequenced: thymus tissue. The chain couples TRBV5-1 to TRBJ2-1; 11 bases align to TRBD2. This sequence was found in a boy in the first two years of life with a congenital heart defect but otherwise immunologically healthy. The CDR3 bases are TGCGCCAGCTCACTAGCGGGAGACTACAATGAGCAGTTCTTC. It codes for CASSLAGDYNEQFF.